The 22 T cell receptor beta chains below all came from one sample that was sequenced in a study of blood T cell repertoires in COVID-19 (TCRdb year 2020). The library relied on the immunoSEQ multiplex PCR assay. TCRdb holds this immuneACCESS table with in-frame rearrangements only. Some clones are missing; in checked studies, unresolved V genes explain under half, and the rest has no known cause. A total of 200,000 to 250,000 clones appear in this sample, about four fifths of them only once. Roughly 2% of the sample is in the top ten clones. Sequenced sample: peripheral blood. Receptors originate from a man younger than 45 who had recovered from COVID-19.

This chain connects TRBV3-1 (or the pseudogene TRBV3-2) to TRBJ2-1; 8 bases map to TRBD2. This CDR3 comprises 15 residues. Germline CDR1 and CDR2: LGHDT and YNNKEL (reference sequence). V was pared by 5 bases and J by 12 bases, with 15 bases of the junction left unmatched. CDR3 amino acids: CASSGAGGNLRGQFF. DNA of the CDR3: TGTGCCAGCAGCGGCGCGGGGGGCAACCTTAGGGGGCAGTTCTTC.

This clone was counted a few times. The chain uses TRBV9 and TRBJ2-1, with D possibly matching TRBD2 (5 bases). Per germline, CDR1 SGDLS and CDR2 YYNGEE. The ends were cut back, 4 bases at V and 2 bases at J, with 13 bases in the middle. The CDR3 length is 15 residues. CDR3 in amino acids: CASSPQRSPYNEQFF. The CDR3 nucleotides are TGTGCCAGCAGCCCCCAGCGGAGCCCCTACAATGAGCAGTTCTTC.

Concerning this clone itself: Other DNA sequences within the sample encode an identical CDR3. V is TRBV3-1 (or the pseudogene TRBV3-2) and J is TRBJ2-2, with TRBD2 identical over 16 bases. CDR1 and CDR2 from the germline V gene are LGHDT and YNNKEL (reference sequence). V lost 3 bases and J lost 5; bases outside the gene matches: 9. This CDR3 has 19 amino acids. CDR3 loop: CASSHAGLAGGRSTGELFF. CDR3 sequence (DNA): TGTGCCAGCAGCCATGCGGGACTAGCGGGGGGGCGTAGTACCGGGGAGCTGTTTTTT.

This clone was observed a single time. This sequence joins TRBV2 and TRBJ2-7, with a possible D match to TRBD1 (7 bases). The V gene lost 5 bases and the J gene lost 5 bases, with 13 bases spanning the gap. The length of the CDR3 is 13 residues. Germline V gene sequence: CDR1 SNHLY, CDR2 FYNNEI. CDR3 DNA sequence: TGTGCCAGCAGTATGACAGGGAGGAACGAGCAGTACGTC. It yields the protein CASSMTGRNEQYV.

The rearrangement uses TRBV3-1 (or the pseudogene TRBV3-2) and TRBJ2-2; D not certain. CDR1 LGHDT and CDR2 YNNKEL come from the germline V gene (reference sequence). CDR3 length: 12 residues. Trimming cost V 1 base and J 5 bases, with 2 bases left between them. In DNA, the CDR3 is TGTGCCAGCAGCCAAGCAACCGGGGAGCTGTTTTTT. It encodes CASSQATGELFF.

This chain joins TRBV7-2 and TRBJ1-5, with D possibly being TRBD1 (6 bases). The V end was cut by 5 bases, the J end by 6 bases, with 17 bases between. From germline, CDR1 is SGHTA and CDR2 FQGNSA. The CDR3 sequence is 15 residues long. This CDR3 is CASSRYRARGQPQHF. The CDR3 DNA reads as TGTGCCAGCAGCAGATACAGGGCCCGAGGTCAGCCCCAGCATTTT.

This chain uses TRBV7-3 with TRBJ2-2, with 7 bases fitting TRBD2. J lost 1 base, V lost 6 bases, and 5 bases had no gene match. The germline V gene encodes CDR1 SGHTA and CDR2 FQGTGA. This CDR3 comprises 15 residues. The chain's CDR3 is CASRSSGVNTGELFF. CDR3 nucleotides: TGTGCCAGCAGATCGAGCGGGGTGAACACCGGGGAGCTGTTTTTT.

The V and J genes are TRBV5-8 and TRBJ1-6; tentatively, D is TRBD1 (6 bases). Trimming cost V 0 bases and J 10 bases, with 20 bases left between them. CDR3 length: 17 residues. Germline CDR1 reads SGHTS; CDR2 reads YDEGEE. The DNA of the CDR3 is TGTGCCAGCAGCTTGGGAGCGGGGGCTTCGATAGGGTCACCCCTCCACTTT. Its translation is CASSLGAGASIGSPLHF. Full variable domain (remainder filled in from reference TRBV5-8 and TRBJ1-6): EAGVTQSPTHLIKTRGQQATLRCSPISGHTSVYWYQQALGLGLQFLLWYDEGEERNRGNFPPRFSGRQFPNYSSELNVNALELEDSALYLCASSLGAGASIGSPLHFGNGTRLTVT.

The gene calls are TRBV12-3 or TRBV12-4 and TRBJ1-2, with D perhaps TRBD1 (5 bases). CDR3 length: 12 amino acids. Trimming took 5 bases from V and 5 from J, leaving 9 bases between them. CDR3 sequence (DNA): TGTGCCAGCAGTCTCCAGGGTTATGGCTACACCTTC. It codes for CASSLQGYGYTF.

The chain links TRBV28 to TRBJ1-2; possible D gene TRBD1, 5 bases. Germline CDR1 MDHEN, CDR2 SYDVKM. The CDR3 extends over 13 amino acids. V dropped 1 base and J dropped 8 bases, with 11 bases sitting between them. CDR3 sequence reads: CASSLSGSWGYTF. DNA of the CDR3: TGTGCCAGCAGTTTATCAGGGTCGTGGGGCTACACCTTC.

The chain links TRBV18 to TRBJ1-4; no definite D call. Germline values: CDR1 KGHSH, CDR2 LQKENI. Trimming took off 3 bases at V and 0 bases at J, with 20 bases between the two ends. This CDR3 has 19 residues. For the CDR3, the DNA is TGTGCCAGCTCACCTACTAGGCCCCCGATAGATGCAACTAATGAAAAACTGTTTTTT. It specifies CASSPTRPPIDATNEKLFF.

V and J are TRBV5-1 and TRBJ1-2; 7 bases are a match to TRBD1. The CDR3 is 16 amino acids. From germline, CDR1 is SGHRS and CDR2 YFSETQ. V was clipped by 0 bases and J by 2 bases; unmatched bases: 7. This CDR3 reads CASSLAAGGGNYGYTF. The CDR3, as DNA: TGCGCCAGCAGCTTGGCCGCAGGGGGAGGCAACTATGGCTACACCTTC.

The chain combines TRBV18 with TRBJ2-7; 7 bases map to TRBD1. V shed 8 bases, J shed 3 bases, and the junction held 10 bases outside the gene matches. This CDR3 has 14 amino acids. The germline gives CDR1 KGHSH, CDR2 LQKENI. The CDR3 DNA reads TGTGCCAGCAGACCGAGGGACAGCCACTACGAGCAGTACTTC. This gives the protein CASRPRDSHYEQYF.

V gene TRBV19 combines with J gene TRBJ1-6; weak D call: TRBD1 (5 bases). V gave up 0 bases and J gave up 6 bases, with 12 bases separating them. Germline V gives CDR1 LNHDA, CDR2 SQIVND (reference sequence). The CDR3 is made up of 16 amino acids. CDR3 in amino acids: CASSIDHGGANSPLHF. The CDR3 DNA is TGTGCCAGTAGTATAGATCACGGGGGAGCTAATTCACCCCTCCACTTT.

The rearrangement uses TRBV7-9 and TRBJ2-3, with D possibly matching TRBD1 (6 bases). CDR1 is SEHNR, CDR2 FQNEAQ, per germline (reference sequence). V gave up 7 bases and J gave up 0 bases, with 17 bases separating them. This CDR3 is built from 16 residues. The CDR3: CASIRTELSSTDTQYF. The CDR3 DNA sequence: TGTGCCAGCATCAGGACAGAGCTGTCTAGCACAGATACGCAGTATTTT.

J is TRBJ2-3 and V is TRBV7-2; TRBD1 agrees at 7 bases. CDR3 length: 16 amino acids. The J segment lost 3 bases and the V segment lost 5 bases, leaving 11 bases of the junction unmatched. CDR1 and CDR2 from the germline V gene are SGHTA and FQGNSA. The CDR3 reads CASSPNSGTATDTQYF. For the CDR3, the DNA is TGTGCCAGCAGCCCCAACTCGGGGACAGCGACAGATACGCAGTATTTT.

Only a few counts were recorded for this clone. The chain couples TRBV5-4 to TRBJ2-7, with D perhaps TRBD1 (8 bases). CDR3 length: 14 amino acids. Trimming cost V 4 bases and J 6 bases, with 17 bases left between them. Germline CDR1 is SGHNT and CDR2 is YYREEE (reference sequence). CDR3 residues: CASSIQGGEVEQYF. CDR3 bases: TGTGCCAGCAGCATACAGGGGGGGGAGGTCGAGCAGTACTTC. Full variable domain (rest looked up from reference TRBV5-4 and TRBJ2-7): ETGVTQSPTHLIKTRGQQVTLRCSSQSGHNTVSWYQQALGQGPQFIFQYYREEENGRGNFPPRFSGLQFPNYSSELNVNALELDDSALYLCASSIQGGEVEQYFGPGTRLTVT.

The sample holds one count of this clone. The gene calls are TRBV27 and TRBJ1-1, with D uncertain. The germline V gene encodes CDR1 MNHEY and CDR2 SMNVEV (reference sequence). The CDR3 has 12 residues. The V and J ends lost 4 bases and 4 bases respectively, with 7 bases between them. CDR3 sequence reads: CASSSDFTEAFF. DNA for the CDR3: TGTGCCAGCAGTTCGGACTTCACTGAAGCTTTCTTT.

The chain links TRBV3-1 (or the pseudogene TRBV3-2) to TRBJ2-7, with 11 bases matching TRBD1. Germline CDR1 and CDR2: LGHDT and YNNKEL (reference sequence). The CDR3 runs 16 residues. V was pared by 0 bases and J by 4 bases, with 5 bases of the junction left unmatched. Written as DNA, the CDR3 is TGTGCCAGCAGCCAAGATCCCGGGACAGGGGGTTACGAGCAGTACTTC. Encoded protein: CASSQDPGTGGYEQYF.

The rearrangement links TRBV6-5 to TRBJ2-7; 7 positions agree with TRBD1. V lost 6 bases and J lost 2; bases outside the gene matches: 7. There are 14 residues in the CDR3. CDR1 is MNHEY and CDR2 is SVGAGI in the germline V gene. CDR3 nucleotides: TGTGCCAGCAGGGACCCAGACAGGGCCTACGAGCAGTACTTC. It codes for CASRDPDRAYEQYF.

The chain uses TRBV19 and TRBJ1-5; tentative D call: TRBD1 (6 bases). From germline, CDR1 is LNHDA and CDR2 SQIVND (reference sequence). CDR3 length equals 14 residues. V was shortened by 8 bases and J by 6 bases, with 17 bases between the two germline ends. The CDR3 bases are TGTGCCAGTCGAGCTCTGGGGGCTCCTCAGCCCCAGCATTTT. It is translated as CASRALGAPQPQHF.

The rearrangement links TRBV4-1 to TRBJ1-6, with 9 nucleotides matching TRBD1. The CDR3 extends over 16 amino acids. J lost 10 bases, V lost 3 bases, and 10 bases had no gene match. CDR1 and CDR2 (germline): MGHRA, YSYEKL. DNA of the CDR3: TGCGCCAGCAGCCAGACCGGGACAGGGATCGGCTCACCCCTCCACTTT. Its translation is CASSQTGTGIGSPLHF.